This T cell receptor beta chain was recovered during a study of early T cells in non-severe SARS-CoV-2 infection. Across the whole study: Chains were unpaired, as sequencing was done on bulk RNA from unsorted whole blood.

Germline assignment: CDR1 MGHRA and CDR2 YSYEKL. The CDR3 has 18 amino acids. Deletions cut 4 bases from V and 0 bases from J, with 18 bases between. This clonotype was seen many times. Individual cDNA molecules were tagged with unique molecular identifiers, the study reported. Each CDR3 protein is one row after TCRdb ran MiXCR on the 5' RACE reads. The table has about 38,000 distinct CDR3 sequences, 3.5% to 5% seen once; the top ten hold 15% to 20%. This chain uses TRBV4-1 with TRBJ1-4, with a weak D call TRBD1 (5 bases). The receptor comes from an adult who was a healthcare worker with PCR-confirmed SARS-CoV-2 infection or an uninfected control (not recorded which). The sample taken for sequencing was whole blood. The CDR3 region has the DNA TGCGCCAGCAGCCCCTGGGGTGGAGGGACCTCAACTAATGAAAAACTGTTTTTT. Its protein product is CASSPWGGGTSTNEKLFF.